This T cell receptor beta chain stems from a study of shared clonotypes between healthy human individuals. Only in-frame clones appear in the TCRdb table, and some are missing; sequencing was by immunoSEQ multiplex PCR. The sample comprises 660,000 or so clones, roughly 96% of which are singletons, and about 0.12% rests with the top ten. Study conclusions and caveats: The low donor count limited represented genetic and exposure-history diversity. Among the subsets, naive ones generally showed larger estimated richness than memory ones.

This CDR3 has 16 amino acids. Germline V CDR1 and CDR2: SQVTM, ANQGSEA. Naive CD8 populations comprised CD45RO-negative cells positively selected for CCR7, excluding terminally differentiated effector memory CD45RA+ cells. All the donors were Caucasian adults who lived in Nashville, Tennessee. This clone appeared once. The antigen remains undetermined. Material: naive CD8+ T cells sorted from blood. The TCR sequence derives from a woman between 25 and 40 years old in good health. The J gene is TRBJ2-5, the V gene TRBV29-1, with 7 bases that match TRBD1. The J call may be mistaken, given a closer DNA end match to TRBJ2-7. DNA for the CDR3: TGCAGCGTTGAAGGGGGACAGAATAGTTTGCTCTCCGAGCAGTACTTC. Translation: CSVEGGQNSLLSEQYF.